This paragraph reports one T cell receptor (beta chain). Original handling: Estimates of nucleated cell counts were drawn from the amplification of reference gene primers. TCRdb's table, derived via immunoSEQ multiplex PCR, lists solely in-frame clones and lacks some. V and J calls and clone size are given by that table; D and trimming were obtained from the DNA. This table holds roughly 76,000 clones, around nine tenths found once. The data were taken from a study of blood T cell repertoires in COVID-19. Study summary: PBMCs, B-cell-depleted T cells, or T cells were the source of the cDNA or gDNA that made up the material.

The CDR3 sequence is 14 residues long. The V gene lost 3 bases and the J gene lost 9 bases, with 15 bases spanning the gap. Looked up from germline, CDR1 is DFQATT and CDR2 is SNEGSKA (reference sequence). V is TRBV20-1 and J is TRBJ1-6; D is unresolved. The TCR was taken from a man in his 70s with active or convalescent COVID-19. The sample comprised peripheral blood. The CDR3 reads CSASFEQRGSPLHF. DNA of the CDR3: TGCAGTGCTAGTTTCGAACAGCGGGGTTCACCCCTCCACTTT.